The T cell receptor (beta chain) under discussion was sequenced for a study of beta chain features in type 1 diabetes (dated by TCRdb to 2017 to 2018). Broadly, across the study: Mean age, gender distribution, total cell number and subset yield were not different between patients and healthy donors. A total of some 100,000,000 sorted cells were examined across all samples, and a strong correlation was observed between cell number per subset and RNA yield. In the study, TCRB repertoires of sorted circulating CD4+ T cell subsets from recently diagnosed type 1 diabetes patients were compared with those of matched healthy donors. Regulatory and stem cell-like memory subsets were obtained from only 8 patients and about 8 healthy donors, while naive and central memory subsets were obtained from all 30 or so donors. Study-wide findings and limitations: The naive, central memory and regulatory TCRB repertoires appeared to resemble one another more closely among patients than among healthy donors. PCR might favor shorter templates, but patient and control samples were amplified and corrected together, so any skew would affect both groups equally. Because small numbers of individuals were included in the HLA sub-analyses, any influence of HLA type on TCRB rearrangement was left unresolved. Because cDNA was sequenced instead of genomic DNA, activated cells with high expression could be over-represented, although the groups did not differ in activation or CD3 levels. Patients with type 1 diabetes made fewer insertions and deleted more nucleotides at VDJ recombination sites, implying thymic rearrangement abnormalities. In all four CD4+ subsets, TCRB CDR3 length was moderately but significantly shorter in type 1 diabetes patients.

Worth noting for this clone: Its specific antigen is unknown. No base-level quality is on record; no much larger clone is a single base apart.

The entire amount of isolated RNA was reverse transcribed using the High Capacity cDNA Reverse Transcription Kit, so the sequenced TCRB transcripts were expressed ones. Naive, central memory and regulatory T cell samples underwent deep immunoSEQ sequencing, averaging about 3.57 million total reads per sample. Sorted cells were lysed in RLT buffer and RNA was extracted with DNase-treated RNeasy Micro or Mini kits, depending on cell number. To prevent cross-contamination, each cell subset was processed individually, whereas patient and healthy donor samples were processed jointly. TCRB sequences were amplified from cDNA with the immunoSEQ multiplex PCR, producing 87-bp fragments spanning the CDR3 region. Amplicons were sequenced on the Illumina HiSeq platform. Regarding the original processing steps: PCR bias was computationally corrected using synthetic template baselines, reads within Hamming distance 2 were collapsed, and singletons that could not be merged were discarded. Reads were aligned to IMGT to assign V, D and J genes, CDR3 length, and insertions or deletions at six rearrangement sites. Within each subset, clonotype counts were normalized to sorted cell number, and only after that were true diversity and Gini coefficients computed with the tcR R package. Repertoire sharing was quantified using the overlap coefficient calculated on TCRB nucleotide sequences. TCRdb retrieved this table from immuneACCESS and kept in-frame rearrangements only. Not all clones are present; in checked studies, unresolved V genes account for under half, and no reason is known for the remainder. The V and J calls and clone size were taken over from that table, and D and trimming were inferred from the DNA. Across this sample there are about 130,000 clones, with 9% seen only once. The ten largest account for 0.65% to 0.75% of the sample.

Each donor gave one peripheral blood draw, roughly 110 mL on average, collected into heparinised tubes. Naive, central memory, regulatory and stem cell-like memory CD4+ T cells were sorted on a BD FACSAria II using a panel including CD45RO, CCR7, CD25, CD127, CD95 and CD27. A purity above 95% was achieved for all sorted populations. PBMCs were isolated immediately by Lymphoprep density gradient centrifugation and stained directly without culture. Samples were stained and sorted in pairs, with one healthy donor and one patient per experiment, so that batch effects were minimized. There are 15 amino acids in the CDR3, from cysteine to phenylalanine inclusive. Left in the record is the CDR3 DNA by itself, 45 bases read in frame from the first base. From the germline V gene, CDR1 is SGDLS and CDR2 is YYNGEE. Trimming at the junction amounts to 0 bases on V and 9 bases on J, and the germline ends lie 16 bases apart.

This clonotype was obtained from a man aged 25 to 45 with type 1 diabetes. The chain is encoded by TRBV9 joined to TRBJ2-4; too little of a D gene remains to name it. The sequencing input was central memory CD4+ T cells from blood. The CDR3 in this case is CASSVGSDGGGIQYF. The sequence in DNA is TGTGCCAGCAGCGTAGGTTCCGACGGCGGTGGCATTCAGTACTTC.